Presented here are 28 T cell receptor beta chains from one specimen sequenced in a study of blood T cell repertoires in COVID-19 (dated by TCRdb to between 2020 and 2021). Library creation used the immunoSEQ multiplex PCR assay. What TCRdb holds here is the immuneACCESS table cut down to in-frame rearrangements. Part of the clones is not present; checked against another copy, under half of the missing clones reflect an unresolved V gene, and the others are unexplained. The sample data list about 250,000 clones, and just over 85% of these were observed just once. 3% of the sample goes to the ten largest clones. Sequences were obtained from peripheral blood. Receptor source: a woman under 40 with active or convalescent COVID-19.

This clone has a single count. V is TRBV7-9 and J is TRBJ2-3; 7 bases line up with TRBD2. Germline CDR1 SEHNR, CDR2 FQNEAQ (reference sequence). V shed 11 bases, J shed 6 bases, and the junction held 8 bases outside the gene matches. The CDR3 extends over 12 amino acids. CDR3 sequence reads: CAGEGGTDTQYF. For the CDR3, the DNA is TGTGCCGGGGAGGGAGGGACGGATACGCAGTATTTT.

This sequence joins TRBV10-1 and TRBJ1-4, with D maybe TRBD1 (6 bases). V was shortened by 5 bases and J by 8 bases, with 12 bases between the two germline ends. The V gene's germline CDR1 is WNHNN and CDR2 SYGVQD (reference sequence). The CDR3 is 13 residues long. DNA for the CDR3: TGCGCCAGCAGTCCCCGTCAGGGGGAAAAACTGTTTTTT. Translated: CASSPRQGEKLFF.

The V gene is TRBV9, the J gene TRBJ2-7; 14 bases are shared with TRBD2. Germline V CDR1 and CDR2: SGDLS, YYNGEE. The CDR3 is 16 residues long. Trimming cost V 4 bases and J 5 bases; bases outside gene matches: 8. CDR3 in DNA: TGTGCCAGCAGCACCCGACTAGCGGGGGGGATCCACGAGCAGTACTTC. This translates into CASSTRLAGGIHEQYF.

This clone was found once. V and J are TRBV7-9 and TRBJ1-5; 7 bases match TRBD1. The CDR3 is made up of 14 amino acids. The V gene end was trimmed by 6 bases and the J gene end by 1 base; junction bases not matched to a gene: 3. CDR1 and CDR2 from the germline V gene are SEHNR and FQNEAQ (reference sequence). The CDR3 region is CASSPTGSNQPQHF. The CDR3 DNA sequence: TGTGCCAGCAGTCCGACAGGGAGCAATCAGCCCCAGCATTTT.

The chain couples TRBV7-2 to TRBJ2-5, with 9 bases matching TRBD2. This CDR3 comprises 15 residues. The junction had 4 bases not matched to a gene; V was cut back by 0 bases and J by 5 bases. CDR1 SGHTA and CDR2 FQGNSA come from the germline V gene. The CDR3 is CASSLAGTSSETQYF. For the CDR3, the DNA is TGTGCCAGCAGCTTAGCTGGGACTAGCAGCGAGACCCAGTACTTC.

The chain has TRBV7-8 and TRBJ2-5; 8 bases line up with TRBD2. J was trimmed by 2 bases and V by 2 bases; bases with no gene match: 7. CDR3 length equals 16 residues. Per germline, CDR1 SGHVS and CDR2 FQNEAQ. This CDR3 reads CASSLYGGAKQETQYF. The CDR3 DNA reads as TGTGCCAGCAGCTTATACGGGGGGGCCAAACAAGAGACCCAGTACTTC.

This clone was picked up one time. The CDR3: CAISGAGAKDTQYF. The CDR3 DNA reads TGTGCCATCAGTGGAGCGGGGGCTAAAGATACGCAGTATTTT. The chain links TRBV10-3 to TRBJ2-3; 8 nucleotides match TRBD2. V lost 4 bases, J lost 5 bases, and 5 bases stayed unmatched. This CDR3 comprises 14 residues. The germline CDR1 and CDR2 sequences are ENHRY and SYGVKD.

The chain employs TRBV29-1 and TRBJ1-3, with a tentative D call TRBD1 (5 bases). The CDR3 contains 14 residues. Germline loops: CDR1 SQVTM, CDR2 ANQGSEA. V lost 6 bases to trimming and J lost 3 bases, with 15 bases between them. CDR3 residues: CSVGGSLGGNTIYF. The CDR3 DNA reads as TGCAGCGTCGGGGGGTCGTTAGGTGGAAACACCATATATTTT.

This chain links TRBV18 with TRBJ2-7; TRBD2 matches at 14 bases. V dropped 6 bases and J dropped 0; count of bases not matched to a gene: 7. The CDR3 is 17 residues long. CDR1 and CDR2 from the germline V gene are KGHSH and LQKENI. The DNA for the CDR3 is TGTGCCAGCTCTCAATGGACTAGCGGGGGGAGCTCCTACGAGCAGTACTTC. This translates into CASSQWTSGGSSYEQYF.

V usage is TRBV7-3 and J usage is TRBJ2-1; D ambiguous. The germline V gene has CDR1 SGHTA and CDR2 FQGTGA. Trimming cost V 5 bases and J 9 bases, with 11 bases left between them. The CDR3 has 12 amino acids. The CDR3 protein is CASSPPTGEQFF. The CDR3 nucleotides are TGTGCCAGCAGCCCCCCCACCGGTGAGCAGTTCTTC.

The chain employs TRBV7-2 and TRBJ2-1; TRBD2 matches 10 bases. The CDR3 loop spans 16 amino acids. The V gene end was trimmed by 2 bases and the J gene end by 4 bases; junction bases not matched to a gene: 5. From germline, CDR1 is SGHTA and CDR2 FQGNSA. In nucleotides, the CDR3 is TGTGCCAGCAGCTTATGGGAAGCGGGGGGGTACAATGAGCAGTTCTTC. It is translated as CASSLWEAGGYNEQFF.

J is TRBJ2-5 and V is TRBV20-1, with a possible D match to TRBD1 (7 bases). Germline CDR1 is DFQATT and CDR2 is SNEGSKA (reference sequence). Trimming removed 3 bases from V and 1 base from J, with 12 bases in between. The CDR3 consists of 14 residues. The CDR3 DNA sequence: TGCAGTGCTAGTAGACAGGGAGGCCAAGAGACCCAGTACTTC. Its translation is CSASRQGGQETQYF.

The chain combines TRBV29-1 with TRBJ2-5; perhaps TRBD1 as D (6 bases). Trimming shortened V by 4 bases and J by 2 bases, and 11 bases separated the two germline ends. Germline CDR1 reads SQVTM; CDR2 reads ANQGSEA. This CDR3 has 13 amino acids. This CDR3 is CSVGGTLQETQYF. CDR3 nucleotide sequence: TGCAGCGTTGGTGGGACACTTCAAGAGACCCAGTACTTC.

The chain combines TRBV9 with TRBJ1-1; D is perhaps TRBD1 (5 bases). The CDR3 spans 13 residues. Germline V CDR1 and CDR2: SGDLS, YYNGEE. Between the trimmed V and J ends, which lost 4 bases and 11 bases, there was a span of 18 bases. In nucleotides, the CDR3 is TGTGCCAGCAGCTCCGAACCCAGCGGGGACGCTTTCTTT. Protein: CASSSEPSGDAFF.

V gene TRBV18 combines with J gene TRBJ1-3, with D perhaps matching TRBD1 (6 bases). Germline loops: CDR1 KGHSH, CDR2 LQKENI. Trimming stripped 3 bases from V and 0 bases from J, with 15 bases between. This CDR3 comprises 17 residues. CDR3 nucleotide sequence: TGTGCCAGCTCACCTCTCGCGGCAGGGGACTCTGGAAACACCATATATTTT. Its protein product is CASSPLAAGDSGNTIYF.

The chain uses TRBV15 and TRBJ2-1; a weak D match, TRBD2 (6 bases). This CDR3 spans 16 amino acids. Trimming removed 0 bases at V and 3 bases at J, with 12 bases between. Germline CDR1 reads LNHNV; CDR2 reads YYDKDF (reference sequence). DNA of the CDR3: TGTGCCACCAGCAGAGATCTCGGGGGAAGCTACAATGAGCAGTTCTTC. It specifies CATSRDLGGSYNEQFF. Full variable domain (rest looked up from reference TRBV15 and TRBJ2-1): DAMVIQNPRYQVTQFGKPVTLSCSQTLNHNVMYWYQQKSSQAPKLLFHYYDKDFNNEADTPDNFQSRRPNTSFCFLDIRSPGLGDTAMYLCATSRDLGGSYNEQFFGPGTRLTVL.

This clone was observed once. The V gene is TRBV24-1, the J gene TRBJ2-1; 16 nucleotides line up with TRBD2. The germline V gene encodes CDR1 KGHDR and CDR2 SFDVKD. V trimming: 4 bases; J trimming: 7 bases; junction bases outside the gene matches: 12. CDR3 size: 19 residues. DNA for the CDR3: TGTGCCACCAGTGACCGTAGATCCGGGACTAGCGGGGGGGTGAATGAGCAGTTCTTC. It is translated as CATSDRRSGTSGGVNEQFF.

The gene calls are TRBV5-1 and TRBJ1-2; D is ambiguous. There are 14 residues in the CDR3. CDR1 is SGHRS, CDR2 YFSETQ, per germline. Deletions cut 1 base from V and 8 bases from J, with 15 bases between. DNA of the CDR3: TGCGCCAGCAGCTTGACGGAGGGCGCGGGGGGCTACACCTTC. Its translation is CASSLTEGAGGYTF. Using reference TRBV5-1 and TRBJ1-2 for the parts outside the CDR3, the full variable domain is KAGVTQTPRYLIKTRGQQVTLSCSPISGHRSVSWYQQTPGQGLQFLFEYFSETQRNKGNFPGRFSGRQFSNSRSEMNVSTLELGDSALYLCASSLTEGAGGYTFGSGTRLTVV.

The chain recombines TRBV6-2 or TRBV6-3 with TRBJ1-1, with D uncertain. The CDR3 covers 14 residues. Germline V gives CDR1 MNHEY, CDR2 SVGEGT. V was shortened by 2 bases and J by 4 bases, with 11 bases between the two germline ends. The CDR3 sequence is CASSYIRGTTEAFF. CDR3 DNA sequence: TGTGCCAGCAGTTACATACGGGGAACCACTGAAGCTTTCTTT.

The CDR3 reads CASSSPPGNSGYGYTF. The CDR3 bases are TGTGCCAGCAGTTCCCCCCCAGGGAATTCCGGCTATGGCTACACCTTC. This chain links TRBV28 with TRBJ1-2; maybe TRBD1 (5 bases). CDR3 length equals 16 residues. Trimming removed 4 bases at V and 4 bases at J, with 19 bases between. Germline V gives CDR1 MDHEN, CDR2 SYDVKM.

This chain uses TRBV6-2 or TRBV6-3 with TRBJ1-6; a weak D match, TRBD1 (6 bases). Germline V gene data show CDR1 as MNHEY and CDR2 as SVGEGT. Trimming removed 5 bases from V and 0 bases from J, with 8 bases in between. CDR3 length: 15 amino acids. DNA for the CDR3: TGTGCCAGCAGTGGACAGAGCTCCTATAATTCACCCCTCCACTTT. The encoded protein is CASSGQSSYNSPLHF.

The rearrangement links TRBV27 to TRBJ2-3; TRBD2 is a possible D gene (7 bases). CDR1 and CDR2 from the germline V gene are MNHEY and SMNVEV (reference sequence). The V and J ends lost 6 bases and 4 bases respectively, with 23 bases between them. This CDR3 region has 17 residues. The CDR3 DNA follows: TGTGCCAGCAGGCCCAGATCGAGTGGGGGGGCCCCAGATACGCAGTATTTT. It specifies CASRPRSSGGAPDTQYF.

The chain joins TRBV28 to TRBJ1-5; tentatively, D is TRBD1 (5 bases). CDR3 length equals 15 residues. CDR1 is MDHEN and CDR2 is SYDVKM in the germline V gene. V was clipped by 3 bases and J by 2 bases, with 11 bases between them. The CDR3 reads CASSLAGVGNQPQHF. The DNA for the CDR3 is TGTGCCAGCAGTTTGGCGGGGGTCGGCAATCAGCCCCAGCATTTT. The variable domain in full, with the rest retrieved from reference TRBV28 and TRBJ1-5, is DVKVTQSSRYLVKRTGEKVFLECVQDMDHENMFWYRQDPGLGLRLIYFSYDVKMKEKGDIPEGYSVSREKKERFSLILESASTNQTSMYLCASSLAGVGNQPQHFGDGTRLSIL.

The CDR3 region is CAWSVIFTGGVDGYTF. CDR3 DNA sequence: TGTGCCTGGAGTGTAATCTTTACAGGGGGCGTAGATGGCTACACCTTC. The chain uses TRBV30 and TRBJ1-2; 9 bases are a match to TRBD1. After removal of 0 bases from V and 6 bases from J, the junction contained 11 bases not matched to a gene. Germline-derived CDR1 and CDR2 are GTSNPN and SVGIG (reference sequence). The CDR3 loop spans 16 amino acids.

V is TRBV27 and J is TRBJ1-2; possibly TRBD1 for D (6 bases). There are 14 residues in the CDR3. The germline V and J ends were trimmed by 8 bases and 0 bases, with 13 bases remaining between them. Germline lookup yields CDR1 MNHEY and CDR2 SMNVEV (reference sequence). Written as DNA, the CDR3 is TGTGCCAGCGGGGAAGGGGGTTCTAACTATGGCTACACCTTC. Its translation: CASGEGGSNYGYTF.

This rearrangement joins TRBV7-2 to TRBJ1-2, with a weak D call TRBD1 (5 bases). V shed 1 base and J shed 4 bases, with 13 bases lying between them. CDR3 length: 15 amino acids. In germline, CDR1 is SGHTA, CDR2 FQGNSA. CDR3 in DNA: TGTGCCAGCAGCTTAGGAATCCAGGGATCCTATGGCTACACCTTC. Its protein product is CASSLGIQGSYGYTF.

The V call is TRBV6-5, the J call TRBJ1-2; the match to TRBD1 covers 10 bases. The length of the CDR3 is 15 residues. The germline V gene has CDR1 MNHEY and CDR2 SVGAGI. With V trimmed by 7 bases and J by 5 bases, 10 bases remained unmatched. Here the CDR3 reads CASTRVGTGDYGYTF. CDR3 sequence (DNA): TGTGCCAGCACCAGGGTCGGGACAGGGGATTATGGCTACACCTTC.

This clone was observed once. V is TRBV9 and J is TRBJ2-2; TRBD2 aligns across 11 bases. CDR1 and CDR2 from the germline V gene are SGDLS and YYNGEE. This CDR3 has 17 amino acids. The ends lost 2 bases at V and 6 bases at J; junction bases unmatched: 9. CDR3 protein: CASSVRSGGANPGELFF. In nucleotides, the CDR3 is TGTGCCAGCAGCGTTCGTAGCGGGGGGGCCAACCCCGGGGAGCTGTTTTTT.